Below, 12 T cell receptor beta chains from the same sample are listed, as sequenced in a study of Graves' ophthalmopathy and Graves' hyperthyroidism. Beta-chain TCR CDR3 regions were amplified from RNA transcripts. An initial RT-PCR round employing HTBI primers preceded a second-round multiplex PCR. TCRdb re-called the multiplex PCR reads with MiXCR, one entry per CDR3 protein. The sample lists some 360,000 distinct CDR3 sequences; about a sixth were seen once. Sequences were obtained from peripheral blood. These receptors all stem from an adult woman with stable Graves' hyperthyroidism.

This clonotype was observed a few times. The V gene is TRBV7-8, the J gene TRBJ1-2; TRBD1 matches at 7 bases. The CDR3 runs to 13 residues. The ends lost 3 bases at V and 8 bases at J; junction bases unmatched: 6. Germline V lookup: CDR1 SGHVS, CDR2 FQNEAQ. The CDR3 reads CASSFRTGRGYTF. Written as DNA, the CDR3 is TGTGCCAGCAGCTTTAGGACAGGTCGAGGCTACACCTTC. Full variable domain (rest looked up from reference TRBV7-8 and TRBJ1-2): GAGVSQSPRYKVAKRGQDVALRCDPISGHVSLFWYQQALGQGPEFLTYFQNEAQLDKSGLPSDRFFAERPEGSVSTLKIQRTQQEDSAVYLCASSFRTGRGYTFGSGTRLTVV.

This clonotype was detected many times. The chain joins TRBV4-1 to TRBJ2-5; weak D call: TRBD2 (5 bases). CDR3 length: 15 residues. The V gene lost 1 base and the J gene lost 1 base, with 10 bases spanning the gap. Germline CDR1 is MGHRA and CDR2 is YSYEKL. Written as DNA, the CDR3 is TGCGCCAGCAGCCAAGTTGGGAGTTCCCAAGAGACCCAGTACTTC. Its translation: CASSQVGSSQETQYF.

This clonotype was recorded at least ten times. As DNA, the CDR3 is TGTGCCACCAGTGGCGGGACAGGGGCCCTCAATCAGCCCCAGCATTTT. Translating it yields CATSGGTGALNQPQHF. The J gene is TRBJ1-5, the V gene TRBV24-1; 10 nucleotides line up with TRBD1. The CDR3 spans 16 residues. Germline CDR1 reads KGHDR; CDR2 reads SFDVKD. V was clipped by 5 bases and J by 3 bases; unmatched bases: 6.

The CDR3 DNA sequence: TGTGCCAGTAGTAAGGGGTGGAATGGCTACACCTTC. Amino acids: CASSKGWNGYTF. This rearrangement joins TRBV19 to TRBJ1-2; weak D call: TRBD1 (5 bases). Trimming left V 4 bases short and J 6 bases short, with 9 bases between. This CDR3 contains 12 residues. CDR1 and CDR2 (germline): LNHDA, SQIVND (reference sequence).

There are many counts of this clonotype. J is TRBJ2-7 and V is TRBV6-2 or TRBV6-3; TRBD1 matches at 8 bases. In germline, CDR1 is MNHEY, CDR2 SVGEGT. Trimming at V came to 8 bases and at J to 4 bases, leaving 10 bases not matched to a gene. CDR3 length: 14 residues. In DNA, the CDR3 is TGTGCCAGCGGGCCAAGGACAGGGCGGTACGAGCAGTACTTC. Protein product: CASGPRTGRYEQYF.

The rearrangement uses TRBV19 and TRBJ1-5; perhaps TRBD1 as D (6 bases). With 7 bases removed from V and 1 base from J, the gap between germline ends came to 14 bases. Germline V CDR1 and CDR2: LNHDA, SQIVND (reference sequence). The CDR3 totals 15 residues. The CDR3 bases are TGTGCCAGTATCAGGACAGCTGGAAGCAATCAGCCCCAGCATTTT. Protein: CASIRTAGSNQPQHF. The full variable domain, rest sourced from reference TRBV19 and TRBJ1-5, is DGGITQSPKYLFRKEGQNVTLSCEQNLNHDAMYWYRQDPGQGLRLIYYSQIVNDFQKGDIAEGYSVSREKKESFPLTVTSAQKNPTAFYLCASIRTAGSNQPQHFGDGTRLSIL.

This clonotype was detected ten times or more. CDR3 protein: CATSKLSSYEQYF. The CDR3 region has the DNA TGTGCCACCAGTAAGCTAAGCTCCTACGAGCAGTACTTC. The chain employs TRBV15 and TRBJ2-7, with unresolved D. The CDR3 length is 13 residues. Germline V CDR1 and CDR2: LNHNV, YYDKDF (reference sequence). V was trimmed by 6 bases and J by 0 bases, leaving 9 bases between them. The full variable domain, its missing parts supplied by reference TRBV15 and TRBJ2-7, is DAMVIQNPRYQVTQFGKPVTLSCSQTLNHNVMYWYQQKSSQAPKLLFHYYDKDFNNEADTPDNFQSRRPNTSFCFLDIRSPGLGDTAMYLCATSKLSSYEQYFGPGTRLTVT.

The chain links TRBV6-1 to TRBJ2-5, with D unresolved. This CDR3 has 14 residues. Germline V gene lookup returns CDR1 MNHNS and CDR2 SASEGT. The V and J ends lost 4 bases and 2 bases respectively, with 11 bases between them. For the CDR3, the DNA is TGTGCCAGCAGTGGTCGTCGCGATCAAGAGACCCAGTACTTC. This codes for CASSGRRDQETQYF.

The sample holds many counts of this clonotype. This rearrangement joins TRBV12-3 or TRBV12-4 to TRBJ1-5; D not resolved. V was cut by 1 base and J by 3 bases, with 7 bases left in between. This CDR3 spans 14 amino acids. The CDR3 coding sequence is TGTGCCAGCAGTTTAGTTAGGGACAATCAGCCCCAGCATTTT. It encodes CASSLVRDNQPQHF.

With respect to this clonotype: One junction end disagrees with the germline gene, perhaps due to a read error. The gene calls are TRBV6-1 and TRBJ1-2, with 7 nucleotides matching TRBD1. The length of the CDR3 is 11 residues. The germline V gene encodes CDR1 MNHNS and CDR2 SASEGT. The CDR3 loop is CACSQGGGYTF. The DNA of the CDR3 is TGTGCCTGCAGTCAGGGGGGAGGCTACACCTTC.

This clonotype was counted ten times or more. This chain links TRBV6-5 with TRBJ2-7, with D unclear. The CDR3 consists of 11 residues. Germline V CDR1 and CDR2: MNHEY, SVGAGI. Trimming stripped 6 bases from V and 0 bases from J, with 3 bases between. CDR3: CASRNSYEQYF. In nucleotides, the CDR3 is TGTGCCAGCAGAAACTCCTACGAGCAGTACTTC.

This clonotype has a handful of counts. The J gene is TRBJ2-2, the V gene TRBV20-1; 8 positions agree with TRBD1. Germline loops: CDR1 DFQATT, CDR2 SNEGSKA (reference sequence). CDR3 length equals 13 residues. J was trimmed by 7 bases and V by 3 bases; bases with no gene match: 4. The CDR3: CSARTGEFGELFF. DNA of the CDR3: TGCAGTGCTAGGACAGGGGAGTTCGGGGAGCTGTTTTTT.